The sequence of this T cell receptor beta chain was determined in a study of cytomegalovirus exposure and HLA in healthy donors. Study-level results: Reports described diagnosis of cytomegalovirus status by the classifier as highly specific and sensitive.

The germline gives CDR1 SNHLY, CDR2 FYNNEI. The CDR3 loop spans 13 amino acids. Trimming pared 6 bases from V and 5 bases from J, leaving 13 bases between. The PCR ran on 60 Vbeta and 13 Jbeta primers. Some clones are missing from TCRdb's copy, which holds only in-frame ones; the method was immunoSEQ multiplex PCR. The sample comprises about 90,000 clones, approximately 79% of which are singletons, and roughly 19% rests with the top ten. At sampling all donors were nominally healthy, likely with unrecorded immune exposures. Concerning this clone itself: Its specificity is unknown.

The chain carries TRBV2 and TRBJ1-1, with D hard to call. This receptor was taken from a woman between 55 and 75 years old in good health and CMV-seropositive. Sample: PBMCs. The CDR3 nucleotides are TGTGCCAGCAGGGGCCCAAAGGCGACTGAAGCTTTCTTT. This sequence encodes CASRGPKATEAFF.